This TCR beta chain emerged from a study of long-term antiretroviral therapy in people with HIV. The authors ran the immunoSEQ assay, v3.0, at survey level. The assay was immunoSEQ multiplex PCR, and TCRdb's table has in-frame clones only and misses some. The sample yields over 15,000 clones, approximately 94% seen once. V was shortened by 4 bases and J by 7 bases, with 14 bases between the two germline ends. Germline V gene lookup returns CDR1 SNHLY and CDR2 FYNNEI. This CDR3 is 14 amino acids long. This specimen consisted of unsorted PBMCs, obtained roughly 6.2 years after starting antiretroviral therapy. The receptor was derived from a woman between 45 and 60 years old with HIV. The chain carries TRBV2 and TRBJ1-5, with D unresolved. The CDR3 coding sequence is TGTGCCAGCAGTGCCCCCTCAAGTGGACAGCCCCAGCATTTT. Its protein product is CASSAPSSGQPQHF.